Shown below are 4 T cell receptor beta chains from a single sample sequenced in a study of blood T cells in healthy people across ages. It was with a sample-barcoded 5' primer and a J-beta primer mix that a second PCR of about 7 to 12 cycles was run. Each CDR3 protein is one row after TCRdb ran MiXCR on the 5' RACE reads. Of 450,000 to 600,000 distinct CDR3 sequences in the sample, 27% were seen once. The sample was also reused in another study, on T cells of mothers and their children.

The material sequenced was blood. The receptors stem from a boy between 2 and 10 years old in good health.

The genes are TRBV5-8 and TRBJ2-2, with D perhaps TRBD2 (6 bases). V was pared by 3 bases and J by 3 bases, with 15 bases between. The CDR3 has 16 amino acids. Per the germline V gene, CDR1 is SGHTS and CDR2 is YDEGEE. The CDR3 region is CASSSRLSGYTGELFF. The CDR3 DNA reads TGTGCCAGCAGCTCCAGGCTTAGCGGCTACACCGGGGAGCTGTTTTTT. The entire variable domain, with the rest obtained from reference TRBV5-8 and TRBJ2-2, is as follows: EAGVTQSPTHLIKTRGQQATLRCSPISGHTSVYWYQQALGLGLQFLLWYDEGEERNRGNFPPRFSGRQFPNYSSELNVNALELEDSALYLCASSSRLSGYTGELFFGEGSRLTVL.

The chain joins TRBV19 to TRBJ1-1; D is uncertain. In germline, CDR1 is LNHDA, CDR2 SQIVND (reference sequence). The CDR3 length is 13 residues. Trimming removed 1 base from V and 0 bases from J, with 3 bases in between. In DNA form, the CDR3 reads TGTGCCAGTAGTATAGTGGTGAACACTGAAGCTTTCTTT. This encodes CASSIVVNTEAFF.

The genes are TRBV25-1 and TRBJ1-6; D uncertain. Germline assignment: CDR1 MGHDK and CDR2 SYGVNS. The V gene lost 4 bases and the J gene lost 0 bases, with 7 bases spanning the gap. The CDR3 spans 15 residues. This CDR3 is CASSARSSYNSPLHF. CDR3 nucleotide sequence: TGTGCCAGCAGTGCCAGGAGCTCCTATAATTCACCCCTCCACTTT.

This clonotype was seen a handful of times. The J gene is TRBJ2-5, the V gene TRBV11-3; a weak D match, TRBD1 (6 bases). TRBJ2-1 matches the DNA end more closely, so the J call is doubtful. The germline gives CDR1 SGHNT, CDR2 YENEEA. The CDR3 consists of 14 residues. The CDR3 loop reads CASSIRQAYNEQFF. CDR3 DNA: TGTGCCAGCAGCATAAGACAGGCGTACAATGAGCAGTTCTTC.